The 30 T cell receptor beta chains in this list originate from one sample, sequenced in a study of regulatory T cells in long-lasting Graves disease. Through Arm-PCR of CDR3 regions and iRepertoire HTBI primers, TCR beta libraries were built. TCRdb analysed the multiplex PCR reads with MiXCR anew, one entry per CDR3 protein. The sample consists of hundreds of thousands of distinct CDR3 sequences, less than 25% of them appearing once. Noted time point: persistent/refractory GD, antithyroid drugs over 5 years with positive TRAb. The TCR library used RNA extracted from PBMCs. Here the sequenced sample was peripheral blood mononuclear cells (PBMCs), taken when the disease was refractory, from a patient treated with antithyroid drugs. The origin of the receptors is a female donor with Graves disease.

CDR3 sequence (DNA): TGCGCCAGCAGCCATACCCTGACGAACATTCAGTACTTC. This codes for CASSHTLTNIQYF. The chain has TRBV4-1 and TRBJ2-4; D gene uncertain. V gave up 3 bases and J gave up 7 bases, with 10 bases separating them. CDR3 length equals 13 residues. Germline V CDR1 and CDR2: MGHRA, YSYEKL.

In this sample, this clonotype turned up many times. The chain uses TRBV5-1 and TRBJ2-7; weak D call: TRBD1 (6 bases). V gave up 0 bases and J gave up 3 bases, with 13 bases separating them. CDR1 and CDR2 (germline): SGHRS, YFSETQ. The CDR3 runs 15 residues. The CDR3 DNA is TGCGCCAGCAGCTTGGTGGCAGGGGAACTCTACGAGCAGTACTTC. Its protein is CASSLVAGELYEQYF. Combining the CDR3 with reference TRBV5-1 and TRBJ2-7 gives the whole variable domain KAGVTQTPRYLIKTRGQQVTLSCSPISGHRSVSWYQQTPGQGLQFLFEYFSETQRNKGNFPGRFSGRQFSNSRSEMNVSTLELGDSALYLCASSLVAGELYEQYFGPGTRLTVT.

This clonotype has a count of ten or more. This rearrangement joins TRBV27 to TRBJ2-2, with 7 bases fitting TRBD2. Germline CDR1 and CDR2: MNHEY and SMNVEV (reference sequence). The CDR3 sequence is 15 residues long. After removal of 6 bases from V and 1 base from J, the junction contained 5 bases not matched to a gene. The CDR3 DNA reads as TGTGCCAGCAGGTCTAAGCGGGAGAACACCGGGGAGCTGTTTTTT. Protein: CASRSKRENTGELFF.

The sample holds many counts of this clonotype. J is TRBJ2-7 and V is TRBV28, with D hard to call. This CDR3 region has 12 residues. Germline-derived CDR1 and CDR2 are MDHEN and SYDVKM. The V gene lost 5 bases and the J gene lost 3 bases, with 8 bases spanning the gap. In nucleotides, the CDR3 is TGTGCCAGCAGTCCCCCCCGCTACGAGCAGTACTTC. This translates into CASSPPRYEQYF.

The chain carries TRBV27 and TRBJ2-2; maybe TRBD2 (6 bases). Trimming stripped 3 bases from V and 2 bases from J, with 7 bases between. The CDR3 runs 14 residues. Germline V gene lookup returns CDR1 MNHEY and CDR2 SMNVEV (reference sequence). The CDR3 sequence: CASSFGGNTGELFF. The CDR3 DNA is TGTGCCAGCAGTTTCGGGGGAAACACCGGGGAGCTGTTTTTT.

The chain recombines TRBV28 with TRBJ2-1; D tentatively reads TRBD1 or TRBD2 (6 bases each). The CDR3 sequence is 15 residues long. From germline, CDR1 is MDHEN and CDR2 SYDVKM. V gave up 1 base and J gave up 6 bases, with 13 bases separating them. The CDR3 nucleotides read TGTGCCAGCAGTTTATTGGGGGGCCCCCTCAATGAGCAGTTCTTC. Translated: CASSLLGGPLNEQFF.

This clonotype was found once. Its ends do not fully match the called genes, so a read error is possible. The chain joins TRBV5-1 to TRBJ2-7; the D gene is possibly TRBD2 (5 bases). This CDR3 has 14 amino acids. The germline gives CDR1 SGHRS, CDR2 YFSETQ. In DNA form, the CDR3 reads TGCGCCGGCAGCGGAAGAGCGGCCGCCTACGAGCAGTACTTC. It yields the protein CAGSGRAAAYEQYF.

This clonotype has more than one count but fewer than ten. In nucleotides, the CDR3 is TGTGCCAGCAGCGTAGGCCTCCGCGGAGAGACCCAGTACTTC. Its translation: CASSVGLRGETQYF. The chain links TRBV9 to TRBJ2-5, with no clear D. The CDR3 is 14 amino acids. Trimming stripped 0 bases from V and 4 bases from J, with 10 bases between. Per germline, CDR1 SGDLS and CDR2 YYNGEE.

The chain carries TRBV2 and TRBJ2-5, with TRBD1 identical over 8 bases. CDR3 length: 15 amino acids. Germline-derived CDR1 and CDR2 are SNHLY and FYNNEI. The J segment lost 2 bases and the V segment lost 8 bases, leaving 10 bases of the junction unmatched. The CDR3 here is CASGVDRGRQETQYF. CDR3 bases: TGTGCCAGCGGAGTAGACAGGGGAAGACAAGAGACCCAGTACTTC. The complete variable domain, with remaining parts taken from reference TRBV2 and TRBJ2-5, reads EPEVTQTPSHQVTQMGQEVILRCVPISNHLYFYWYRQILGQKVEFLVSFYNNEISEKSEIFDDQFSVERPDGSNFTLKIRSTKLEDSAMYFCASGVDRGRQETQYFGPGTRLLVL.

In its sample, this clonotype was seen a few times. The chain carries TRBV20-1 and TRBJ2-7, with 7 bases identical to TRBD2. With V trimmed by 0 bases and J by 0 bases, 8 bases remained unmatched. Germline V gene data show CDR1 as DFQATT and CDR2 as SNEGSKA (reference sequence). This CDR3 contains 16 residues. CDR3 sequence (DNA): TGCAGTGCTAGAGATTTCAGCGGGGATAGCTCCTACGAGCAGTACTTC. This gives the protein CSARDFSGDSSYEQYF.

The J gene is TRBJ2-1, the V gene TRBV28; 7 nucleotides align to TRBD2. Germline V gene sequence: CDR1 MDHEN, CDR2 SYDVKM. Trimming removed 6 bases from V and 8 bases from J; junction bases left unmatched: 4. This CDR3 is built from 12 residues. Written as DNA, the CDR3 is TGTGCCAGCAGGAGAGGGAGGGATGAGCAGTTCTTC. This gives the protein CASRRGRDEQFF.

This clonotype appeared a few times. The V call is TRBV5-1, the J call TRBJ2-7; D ambiguous. CDR1 is SGHRS and CDR2 is YFSETQ in the germline V gene. This CDR3 contains 15 residues. Trimming removed 0 bases from V and 6 bases from J, with 16 bases in between. The CDR3 DNA sequence: TGCGCCAGCAGCTTGGAAAAGCTGGGTTGGGGCGAGCAGTACTTC. Translation gives CASSLEKLGWGEQYF. Using reference TRBV5-1 and TRBJ2-7 for the parts outside the CDR3, the full variable domain is KAGVTQTPRYLIKTRGQQVTLSCSPISGHRSVSWYQQTPGQGLQFLFEYFSETQRNKGNFPGRFSGRQFSNSRSEMNVSTLELGDSALYLCASSLEKLGWGEQYFGPGTRLTVT.

This chain connects TRBV19 to TRBJ2-2; no clear D gene. The CDR3 spans 12 residues. V was clipped by 11 bases and J by 1 base, with 8 bases between them. CDR1 is LNHDA, CDR2 SQIVND, per germline (reference sequence). CDR3 residues: CAARLNTGELFF. The CDR3, as DNA: TGTGCCGCCCGACTGAACACCGGGGAGCTGTTTTTT.

Concerning this clonotype itself: Possible read error: a much larger clone is one base away. J is TRBJ2-2 and V is TRBV11-1, with TRBD1 identical over 8 bases. The CDR3 loop spans 13 amino acids. CDR1 SGHAT and CDR2 FQDESV come from the germline V gene (reference sequence). Trimming removed 9 bases from V and 5 bases from J; junction bases left unmatched: 5. The CDR3: CASWTGNTGELFF. CDR3 nucleotides: TGTGCCAGTTGGACAGGGAATACCGGGGAGCTGTTTTTT.

This clonotype was observed many times. For the CDR3, the DNA is TGTGCCAGCAGAGGAGCTGGAAACACTGAAGCTTTCTTT. This codes for CASRGAGNTEAFF. The chain combines TRBV6-1 with TRBJ1-1; D is ambiguous. The CDR3 covers 13 residues. Deletions cut 6 bases from V and 2 bases from J, with 10 bases between. Germline V gene data show CDR1 as MNHNS and CDR2 as SASEGT.

The chain uses TRBV5-1 and TRBJ2-3, with TRBD1 identical over 8 bases. The CDR3 loop spans 15 amino acids. Germline values: CDR1 SGHRS, CDR2 YFSETQ. After removal of 2 bases from V and 7 bases from J, the junction contained 9 bases not matched to a gene. In DNA form, the CDR3 reads TGCGCCAGCAGCTTCGGGACAGGAAAGGTGTATACGCAGTATTTT. Translation gives CASSFGTGKVYTQYF.

The chain carries TRBV6-1 and TRBJ1-3; 7 nucleotides agree with TRBD1. V shed 7 bases and J 0 bases; nucleotides not matched to a gene: 6. The CDR3 length is 15 residues. Germline V CDR1 and CDR2: MNHNS, SASEGT. This CDR3 is CASTDTGVSGNTIYF. CDR3 bases: TGTGCCAGCACAGACACAGGGGTCTCTGGAAACACCATATATTTT.

At least ten counts were recorded for this clonotype. The chain couples TRBV11-2 to TRBJ2-6, with D possibly matching TRBD1 (6 bases). Trimming left V 7 bases short and J 3 bases short, with 13 bases between. CDR3 length: 15 amino acids. Germline lookup yields CDR1 SGHAT and CDR2 FQNNGV. The CDR3 here is CASTPQGFGANVLTF. DNA of the CDR3: TGTGCCAGCACTCCACAGGGTTTTGGGGCCAACGTCCTGACTTTC.

This clonotype was observed at least ten times. V gene TRBV27 combines with J gene TRBJ1-6; D possibly corresponds to TRBD1 (5 bases). The V end lost 4 bases, the J end lost 10 bases, and 29 bases lay between the germline ends. The CDR3 sequence is 19 residues long. Germline V gene lookup returns CDR1 MNHEY and CDR2 SMNVEV (reference sequence). CDR3 in DNA: TGTGCCAGCAGTTCGACTTATATGGGGGGAGGTCGGGACCGATCACCCCTCCACTTT. Amino acids: CASSSTYMGGGRDRSPLHF.

The V call is TRBV7-6, the J call TRBJ2-1, with D tentatively TRBD2 (6 bases). Germline values: CDR1 SGHVS, CDR2 FNYEAQ. The CDR3 totals 15 residues. The V end lost 5 bases, the J end lost 0 bases, and 11 bases lay between the germline ends. The CDR3 spells CASSQDGSSYNEQFF. DNA of the CDR3: TGTGCCAGCAGCCAGGACGGGAGCTCCTACAATGAGCAGTTCTTC.

This clonotype was seen at least ten times. The J gene is TRBJ2-5, the V gene TRBV6-2 or TRBV6-3; D not certain. CDR3 length equals 15 residues. Trimming shortened V by 5 bases and J by 1 base, and 14 bases separated the two germline ends. Germline CDR1 is MNHEY and CDR2 is SVGEGT. The CDR3 DNA reads as TGTGCCAGCAGTGAAGGCGCTCAGGTCCAAGAGACCCAGTACTTC. Translating gives CASSEGAQVQETQYF.

The V call is TRBV20-1, the J call TRBJ2-2; D not certain. The CDR3 covers 14 residues. Trimming cost V 5 bases and J 0 bases, with 10 bases left between them. CDR1 and CDR2 from the germline V gene are DFQATT and SNEGSKA (reference sequence). The CDR3 DNA is TGCAGTGCTCTCGACCCGACGAACACCGGGGAGCTGTTTTTT. Its translation: CSALDPTNTGELFF.

Comment on this clonotype: Since a much larger clone is just one base distant, this may be a read error. This rearrangement joins TRBV2 to TRBJ2-7; 7 bases are a match to TRBD2. CDR1 is SNHLY, CDR2 FYNNEI, per germline. The V gene end was trimmed by 6 bases and the J gene end by 2 bases; junction bases not matched to a gene: 10. This CDR3 contains 15 residues. The CDR3 loop is CASSSAHGLAYEQYF. In DNA, the CDR3 is TGTGCCAGCAGCTCAGCCCACGGACTAGCCTACGAGCAGTACTTC.

This clonotype was seen many times. This rearrangement joins TRBV15 to TRBJ1-4; the D gene is possibly TRBD1 (5 bases). There are 14 residues in the CDR3. V was pared by 3 bases and J by 6 bases, with 11 bases between. Per the germline V gene, CDR1 is LNHNV and CDR2 is YYDKDF (reference sequence). CDR3 nucleotide sequence: TGTGCCACCAGCAGTACCGGGACGGATGAAAAACTGTTTTTT. Its protein product is CATSSTGTDEKLFF. Combining the CDR3 with reference TRBV15 and TRBJ1-4 gives the whole variable domain DAMVIQNPRYQVTQFGKPVTLSCSQTLNHNVMYWYQQKSSQAPKLLFHYYDKDFNNEADTPDNFQSRRPNTSFCFLDIRSPGLGDTAMYLCATSSTGTDEKLFFGSGTQLSVL.

The rearrangement links TRBV6-2 or TRBV6-3 to TRBJ1-2, with 8 bases fitting TRBD1. Germline values: CDR1 MNHEY, CDR2 SVGEGT. CDR3 length: 13 amino acids. Trimming removed 5 bases from V and 7 bases from J; junction bases left unmatched: 6. This chain's CDR3 is CASSKDRGGGYTF. As DNA, the CDR3 is TGTGCCAGCAGTAAAGACAGGGGTGGTGGCTACACCTTC.

In regard to this clonotype: A read error may be the cause here, since a much bigger clone is one base away. The missing conserved phenylalanine or tryptophan at the end of this CDR3 makes a read error likely. The gene calls are TRBV18 and TRBJ1-2; D unclear. From germline, CDR1 is KGHSH and CDR2 LQKENI. With 3 bases removed from V and 4 bases from J, the gap between germline ends came to 9 bases. The CDR3 sequence is 13 residues long. The CDR3 region is CASSPGSLYGYTL. CDR3 bases: TGTGCCAGCTCACCTGGGAGCCTCTATGGCTACACCCTC.

Of note for this clonotype: Being one base from a much bigger clone, this may be a read error. This chain uses TRBV2 with TRBJ2-7; D may be TRBD1 (6 bases). CDR3 length: 13 residues. CDR1 is SNHLY, CDR2 FYNNEI, per germline. The DNA for the CDR3 is TGTGCCAGCGGTGAGGGGACACCCCCAGAGCAGTACTTC. Protein: CASGEGTPPEQYF.

As concerns this clonotype: In this CDR3 the conserved last residue, phenylalanine or tryptophan, is missing, so a read error is likely. The chain combines TRBV28 with TRBJ2-2; 9 bases match TRBD2. The junction had 11 bases not matched to a gene; V was cut back by 4 bases and J by 5 bases. The CDR3 is 17 residues long. Germline loops: CDR1 MDHEN, CDR2 SYDVKM. The CDR3 protein is CASSSLASGDGTGELFL. In DNA, the CDR3 is TGTGCCAGCAGTTCGCTGGCTAGCGGGGATGGAACCGGGGAGCTGTTTCTT.

Remarks on this clonotype: Likely a read error: the CDR3 ends without its conserved phenylalanine or tryptophan. V gene TRBV18 combines with J gene TRBJ1-5, with D perhaps TRBD1 (5 bases). The CDR3 has 17 amino acids. Trimming shortened V by 3 bases and J by 7 bases, and 22 bases separated the two germline ends. Germline CDR1 reads KGHSH; CDR2 reads LQKENI. CDR3 protein: CASSPYGAEREEQPQHS. DNA of the CDR3: TGTGCCAGCTCACCCTACGGGGCGGAAAGGGAAGAACAGCCCCAGCATTCT.

This clonotype has ten or more counts. J is TRBJ2-7 and V is TRBV28; D possibly uses TRBD1 or TRBD2 (5 bases each). This CDR3 has 13 residues. The V end was cut by 5 bases, the J end by 2 bases, with 10 bases between. Germline V gene data show CDR1 as MDHEN and CDR2 as SYDVKM. CDR3 sequence (DNA): TGTGCCAGCAGTGCCGGGGCTGCCTACGAGCAGTACTTC. Translating it yields CASSAGAAYEQYF.